This T cell receptor beta chain was documented in a study of blood T cells in healthy people across ages. Study-level findings and limits: With age, beta diversity per million T cells declined roughly linearly, significantly by about 40.

Together with a sample-barcoded 5' primer, a J-beta primer mix was included in a second PCR lasting roughly 6 to 12 cycles. A template-switch adaptor that had 12 random nucleotides put a tag on each cDNA molecule. TCRdb recomputed calls from the 5' RACE reads with MiXCR, one row per CDR3 protein. The top ten hold approximately 22% of the sample, which has over 1,500,000 distinct CDR3 sequences, about 39% seen once. The donors, healthy Caucasians from Russia, were aged about 6 to 95. Every sample had a minimum of 6 million PBMCs isolated. For this clonotype: Its antigen is unknown.

Sequencing was performed on blood. The receptor was derived from a human donor in good health.

CDR3 nucleotides: TGTGCCAGCAGTTCGACAGGGGAGGTGCATGGCTACACCTTC. It is translated as CASSSTGEVHGYTF. The rearrangement uses TRBV28 and TRBJ1-2, with 8 bases identical to TRBD1. V dropped 4 bases and J dropped 6; count of bases not matched to a gene: 7. CDR1 MDHEN and CDR2 SYDVKM come from the germline V gene. The CDR3 runs to 14 residues.